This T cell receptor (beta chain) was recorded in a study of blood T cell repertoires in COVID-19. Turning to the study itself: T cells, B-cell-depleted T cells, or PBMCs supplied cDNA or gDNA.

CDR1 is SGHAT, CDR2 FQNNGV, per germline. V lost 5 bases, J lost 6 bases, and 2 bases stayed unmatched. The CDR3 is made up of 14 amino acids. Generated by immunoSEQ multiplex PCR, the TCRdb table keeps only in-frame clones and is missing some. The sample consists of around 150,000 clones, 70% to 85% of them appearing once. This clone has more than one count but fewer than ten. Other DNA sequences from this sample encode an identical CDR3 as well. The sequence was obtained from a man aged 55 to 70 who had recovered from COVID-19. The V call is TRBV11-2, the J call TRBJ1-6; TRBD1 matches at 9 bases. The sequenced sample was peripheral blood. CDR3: CASSLGQGNSPLHF. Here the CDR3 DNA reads TGTGCCAGCAGCCTGGGACAGGGTAATTCACCCCTCCACTTT. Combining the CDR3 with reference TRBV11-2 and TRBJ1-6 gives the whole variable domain EAGVAQSPRYKIIEKRQSVAFWCNPISGHATLYWYQQILGQGPKLLIQFQNNGVVDDSQLPKDRFSAERLKGVDSTLKIQPAKLEDSAVYLCASSLGQGNSPLHFGNGTRLTVT.